These 18 T cell receptor beta chains were sequenced from one sample in a study of OX40 agonist ivuxolimab in advanced cancers. The library was made by the immunoSEQ multiplex PCR assay. Drawn from immuneACCESS, this table holds only the in-frame rearrangements with V and J called that TCRdb kept. Clones are partly lost; checked studies trace under half to an unresolved V gene and leave the rest unexplained. The sample data list 90,000 to 120,000 clones, and 85% to 95% of these were observed just once. The ten largest clones take up roughly 1.1% of the sample. The sample in question was CD4+ or CD8+ T cells sorted from blood, obtained in a trial of the OX40 agonist ivuxolimab. All receptors come from an adult with an advanced solid tumor such as melanoma, head and neck, liver or kidney cancer.

The chain combines TRBV6-6 with TRBJ1-4; D gene uncertain. In germline, CDR1 is MNHNY, CDR2 SVGAGI (reference sequence). The CDR3 spans 13 residues. Trimming stripped 5 bases from V and 0 bases from J, with 4 bases between. The DNA for the CDR3 is TGTGCCAGCAGTGGGGCAACTAATGAAAAACTGTTTTTT. Translation gives CASSGATNEKLFF.

The chain combines TRBV6-6 with TRBJ1-1, with D possibly TRBD1 on 5 matching bases. The CDR3 is 13 amino acids. CDR1 MNHNY and CDR2 SVGAGI come from the germline V gene (reference sequence). V shed 6 bases and J shed 1 base, with 9 bases lying between them. The DNA for the CDR3 is TGTGCCAGCAGAGACACAGGGAACACTGAAGCTTTCTTT. Its translation: CASRDTGNTEAFF.

V and J are TRBV18 and TRBJ1-3, with a tentative D call TRBD1 (6 bases). This CDR3 region has 14 residues. Trimming shortened V by 2 bases and J by 4 bases, and 9 bases separated the two germline ends. Germline V CDR1 and CDR2: KGHSH, LQKENI. The CDR3 spells CASSPSGVGNTIYF. The CDR3 nucleotides are TGTGCCAGCTCACCATCAGGGGTAGGAAACACCATATATTTT. The entire variable domain, with the rest obtained from reference TRBV18 and TRBJ1-3, is as follows: NAGVMQNPRHLVRRRGQEARLRCSPMKGHSHVYWYRQLPEEGLKFMVYLQKENIIDESGMPKERFSAEFPKEGPSILRIQQVVRGDSAAYFCASSPSGVGNTIYFGEGSWLTVV.

This clone was detected once. The chain combines TRBV4-3 with TRBJ2-3; D is ambiguous. V was clipped by 1 base and J by 2 bases, with 10 bases between them. The CDR3 has 15 residues. Germline assignment: CDR1 LGHNA and CDR2 YSLEER. This CDR3 reads CASSQGRRPTDTQYF. The CDR3 DNA sequence: TGCGCCAGCAGCCAAGGGCGGCGGCCCACAGATACGCAGTATTTT.

The chain couples TRBV7-6 to TRBJ2-5; D unresolved. This CDR3 is built from 13 residues. The germline V and J ends were trimmed by 6 bases and 4 bases, with 12 bases remaining between them. Germline CDR1 and CDR2: SGHVS and FNYEAQ. CDR3 nucleotides: TGTGCCAGCAGAGGAGAGGTTTCAGAGACCCAGTACTTC. It encodes CASRGEVSETQYF.

The V gene is TRBV11-2, the J gene TRBJ2-7, with TRBD1 identical over 8 bases. From germline, CDR1 is SGHAT and CDR2 FQNNGV. The trim removed 6 bases at V and 2 bases at J, leaving 6 bases unmatched. The CDR3 extends over 14 amino acids. CDR3 in DNA: TGTGCCAGCAGAAAAGGACAGGGTGCCTACGAGCAGTACTTC. This encodes CASRKGQGAYEQYF.

This chain links TRBV19 with TRBJ2-2, with D uncertain. V dropped 3 bases and J dropped 7 bases, with 9 bases sitting between them. The CDR3 totals 13 residues. Germline V gene data show CDR1 as LNHDA and CDR2 as SQIVND (reference sequence). This CDR3 is CASSMLEIGELFF. CDR3 in DNA: TGTGCCAGTAGTATGTTGGAAATCGGGGAGCTGTTTTTT.

The chain uses TRBV27 and TRBJ2-1; 9 bases map to TRBD1. Germline CDR1 reads MNHEY; CDR2 reads SMNVEV (reference sequence). This CDR3 comprises 15 residues. J lost 8 bases, V lost 4 bases, and 9 bases had no gene match. The CDR3, as DNA: TGTGCCAGCAGTTCACCTATACAGGGGGCCGATGAGCAGTTCTTC. Amino acid sequence: CASSSPIQGADEQFF.

Points on this clone: One end of the junction varies from germline; a read error may be responsible. CDR3 residues: CAGSPTGLSYNEQFF. For the CDR3, the DNA is TGTGCCGGCAGCCCCACAGGACTCTCCTACAATGAGCAGTTCTTC. This chain links TRBV6-6 with TRBJ2-1, with D tentatively TRBD1 or TRBD2 (5 bases each). The CDR3 totals 15 residues. The germline V gene encodes CDR1 MNHNY and CDR2 SVGAGI (reference sequence).

The chain links TRBV28 to TRBJ1-2; D may be TRBD1 (5 bases). Looked up from germline, CDR1 is MDHEN and CDR2 is SYDVKM. V lost 5 bases and J lost 7, with 14 bases in between. This CDR3 has 13 amino acids. The CDR3 is CASSVPNRGGYTF. The CDR3 DNA is TGTGCCAGCAGTGTGCCTAATAGGGGTGGCTACACCTTC.

The chain employs TRBV9 and TRBJ2-5; D may match TRBD1 or TRBD2 (5 bases each). V lost 4 bases, J lost 3 bases, and 13 bases lay in between. CDR3 length equals 14 residues. Germline assignment: CDR1 SGDLS and CDR2 YYNGEE. The CDR3 spells CASSPRGREETQYF. CDR3 sequence (DNA): TGTGCCAGCAGCCCACGGGGCAGGGAAGAGACCCAGTACTTC.

This clone was seen a few times. The chain links TRBV5-6 to TRBJ1-1; tentatively, D is TRBD1 (5 bases). The germline V and J ends were trimmed by 4 bases and 0 bases, with 7 bases remaining between them. CDR3 length equals 13 residues. CDR1 SGHDT and CDR2 YYEEEE come from the germline V gene. The CDR3, as DNA: TGTGCCAGCAGCAAACAGGTGAACACTGAAGCTTTCTTT. It encodes CASSKQVNTEAFF.

The CDR3 loop reads CASSHSNQPQHF. In nucleotides, the CDR3 is TGTGCCAGCAGTCACAGCAATCAGCCCCAGCATTTT. The chain couples TRBV7-8 to TRBJ1-5; D is undetermined. V was trimmed by 6 bases and J by 1 base, leaving 4 bases between them. The CDR3 has 12 amino acids. CDR1 is SGHVS and CDR2 is FQNEAQ in the germline V gene.

V usage is TRBV27 and J usage is TRBJ2-5, with 9 bases matching TRBD1. Near its end, the DNA agrees better with TRBJ2-7, so the J call may be wrong. The CDR3 extends over 16 amino acids. Germline CDR1 MNHEY, CDR2 SMNVEV (reference sequence). CDR3 coding DNA: TGTGCCAGCAGTCACCCCGGGACAGGGAGGGTGTACGAGCAGTACTTC. This encodes CASSHPGTGRVYEQYF.

The V gene is TRBV5-5, the J gene TRBJ2-7; no clear D gene. V was cut by 1 base and J by 3 bases, with 5 bases left in between. The CDR3 contains 12 residues. CDR1 SGHKS and CDR2 YYEKEE come from the germline V gene (reference sequence). The CDR3, as DNA: TGTGCCAGCAGCTTGATGAGCTACGAGCAGTACTTC. Protein sequence: CASSLMSYEQYF.

V usage is TRBV6-5 and J usage is TRBJ1-4; D remains ambiguous. CDR1 and CDR2 from the germline V gene are MNHEY and SVGAGI. Trimming cost V 5 bases and J 6 bases, with 16 bases left between them. The CDR3 loop spans 15 amino acids. The CDR3 DNA reads as TGTGCCAGCAGTCAAATCGGGAGAAGGGATGAAAAACTGTTTTTT. It is translated as CASSQIGRRDEKLFF.

The V call is TRBV10-3, the J call TRBJ2-6, with D perhaps given as TRBD1 or TRBD2 (5 bases each). Trimming stripped 0 bases from V and 4 bases from J, with 7 bases between. This CDR3 comprises 15 residues. Per germline, CDR1 ENHRY and CDR2 SYGVKD. The CDR3 DNA is TGTGCCATCAGTGAGTCAGGGGACGGGGCCAACGTCCTGACTTTC. It specifies CAISESGDGANVLTF.

The J gene is TRBJ1-4, the V gene TRBV7-6; tentatively, D is TRBD1 (5 bases). Germline V gene data show CDR1 as SGHVS and CDR2 as FNYEAQ. Trimming removed 2 bases from V and 6 bases from J, with 10 bases in between. The CDR3 runs to 14 residues. DNA for the CDR3: TGTGCCAGCAGCTTATCGTGGGGCCATGAAAAACTGTTTTTT. This sequence encodes CASSLSWGHEKLFF.